This TCR beta chain emerged from a study of human T cells and chemical hapten exposure. Individual cDNA molecules had unique molecular identifiers attached to them by the library. Via MiXCR, TCRdb re-called the RACE reads, giving one row per CDR3 protein. This table has about 340,000 distinct CDR3 sequences, 5.5% to 8% appearing once. The time point: patch test 1, 2 weeks after DPC sensitization. As to treatment: therapeutic diphenylcyclopropenone sensitization with weekly scalp DPC. Unfractionated whole blood was the source from which total RNA was extracted. The clonotype originates from a woman younger than 30 with alopecia areata. Some clones in this sample may be carry-over from other donors' samples. Material: whole blood, obtained in connection with sensitization to the hapten diphenylcyclopropenone (DPC).

CDR3 coding DNA: TGTGCCAGCAGTTACTCGACCTCAGTGAACAATGAGCAGTTCTTC. This translates into CASSYSTSVNNEQFF. The chain has TRBV6-5 and TRBJ2-1, with D unclear. The CDR3 consists of 15 residues. Germline V gene lookup returns CDR1 MNHEY and CDR2 SVGAGI. Trimming took 0 bases from V and 5 from J, leaving 11 bases between them.